This record concerns one T cell receptor (beta chain) sequence. The target antigen is unknown. This specimen belongs to a study of shared clonotypes between healthy human individuals. The assay was immunoSEQ multiplex PCR, and TCRdb's table has in-frame clones only and misses some. The table has more than 2 million clones, approximately 94% seen once. Adults of Caucasian background living in Nashville, Tennessee made up all donors. Study outcomes and limitations: Larger richness was generally estimated for naive than memory subsets. A reduction in generation probabilities was seen for non-shared clonotypes relative to those shared by all four donors. The naive CD4 repertoires of a handful of donors were compared, and about 5% of clonotypes were shared.

Trimming removed 1 base from V and 0 bases from J; junction bases left unmatched: 11. Germline V gene lookup returns CDR1 WNHNN and CDR2 SYGVQD (reference sequence). This CDR3 region has 19 residues. The specimen was naive CD4+ T cells sorted from blood. The subset: CD45RA+ positively selected. This sequence originates from a man younger than 30 in good health. This chain uses TRBV10-1 with TRBJ1-5, with 8 positions matching TRBD1. CDR3 sequence (DNA): TGCGCCAGCAGTGAGTTAAACCCACAGGGGGGGGATAGCAATCAGCCCCAGCATTTT. It codes for CASSELNPQGGDSNQPQHF.